This passage covers 5 T cell receptor beta chains from one sample sequenced in a study of T-cell reconstitution after alpha-beta-depleted transplantation in children. The TCRbeta library incorporated unique molecular identifiers. TCRdb used MiXCR to reprocess the PCR reads, holding one entry per CDR3 protein. The repertoire includes around 380,000 distinct CDR3 sequences, 9.5% to 13% of them detected once, and roughly 6% sits in the top ten. Specimen: PBMCs from the stem cell graft donor, collected from the stem cell graft. The receptors stem from a human donor who donated a stem cell graft to a child with acute myeloid leukemia.

This clonotype was seen a single time. J is TRBJ2-5 and V is TRBV7-6; TRBD2 might be the D (5 bases). With 5 bases removed from V and 7 bases from J, the gap between germline ends came to 17 bases. The CDR3 runs to 14 residues. CDR1 SGHVS and CDR2 FNYEAQ come from the germline V gene. DNA of the CDR3: TGTGCCAGCAGCCGGACCGTCAGAGAGGGGACCCAGTACTTC. Its protein is CASSRTVREGTQYF.

In its sample, this clonotype was seen many times. The V gene is TRBV7-9, the J gene TRBJ2-2; 9 positions agree with TRBD1. The CDR3 consists of 16 residues. Germline V CDR1 and CDR2: SEHNR, FQNEAQ (reference sequence). After removal of 7 bases from V and 2 bases from J, the junction contained 8 bases not matched to a gene. Here the CDR3 reads CASTPQQGANTGELFF. The CDR3 DNA reads TGTGCCAGCACTCCACAACAGGGGGCAAACACCGGGGAGCTGTTTTTT.

The rearrangement joins TRBV20-1 to TRBJ2-3, with TRBD2 matching over 7 bases. V lost 4 bases to trimming and J lost 2 bases; unmatched junction nucleotides: 6. Germline-derived CDR1 and CDR2 are DFQATT and SNEGSKA (reference sequence). This CDR3 has 14 amino acids. CDR3: CSANRGRATDTQYF. The CDR3 coding sequence is TGCAGTGCTAACCGGGGGAGGGCCACAGATACGCAGTATTTT.

This clonotype has only a few counts. This sequence joins TRBV2 and TRBJ2-5, with D maybe TRBD2 (6 bases). The CDR3 loop spans 15 amino acids. Germline CDR1 is SNHLY and CDR2 is FYNNEI. V was trimmed by 6 bases and J by 4 bases, leaving 18 bases between them. The CDR3 region has the DNA TGTGCCAGCAGGGGGGGAAAGGGTTGGCGAGAGACCCAGTACTTC. It encodes CASRGGKGWRETQYF.

This clonotype has a count of ten or more. The V call is TRBV5-1, the J call TRBJ2-2, with 9 bases that match TRBD2. V trimming: 4 bases; J trimming: 2 bases; junction bases outside the gene matches: 3. The length of the CDR3 is 15 residues. Germline values: CDR1 SGHRS, CDR2 YFSETQ. The CDR3 sequence is CASSVSGGNTGELFF. CDR3 nucleotides: TGCGCCAGCAGCGTTAGCGGGGGAAACACCGGGGAGCTGTTTTTT. The full variable domain, rest sourced from reference TRBV5-1 and TRBJ2-2, is KAGVTQTPRYLIKTRGQQVTLSCSPISGHRSVSWYQQTPGQGLQFLFEYFSETQRNKGNFPGRFSGRQFSNSRSEMNVSTLELGDSALYLCASSVSGGNTGELFFGEGSRLTVL.